A single T cell receptor (beta chain) is shown here with its context. The antigen is unknown. cDNA synthesis used the whole RNA isolate, giving expressed TCRB sequences. An average roughly 3.6 million reads came from naive, central memory and regulatory T cell samples. Profiling relied on immunoSEQ multiplex PCR, and the TCRdb table lists in-frame clones only, not all of them. This sample carries 150,000 to 200,000 clones, over 7.5% of them seen once, and the ten largest clones take 2% to 2.5%. The data were obtained in a study of beta chain features in type 1 diabetes. Notes on the study in general: In comparison with healthy donors, patients had naive, central memory and Treg TCRB repertoires that appeared more similar. More deletions and fewer insertions at VDJ junctions were found in patients with type 1 diabetes.

CDR3 length equals 14 residues. Germline CDR1 SNHLY, CDR2 FYNNEI. V was trimmed by 4 bases and J by 4 bases, leaving 13 bases between them. This sequence was found in a young woman in good health. The sequencing input was central memory CD4+ T cells from blood. The rearrangement uses TRBV2 and TRBJ1-2; no clear D. The CDR3 reads CASSVNGGGYGYTF. In DNA form, the CDR3 reads TGTGCCAGCAGTGTCAACGGAGGAGGCTATGGCTACACCTTC. Supplemented by reference TRBV2 and TRBJ1-2, the full variable domain reads EPEVTQTPSHQVTQMGQEVILRCVPISNHLYFYWYRQILGQKVEFLVSFYNNEISEKSEIFDDQFSVERPDGSNFTLKIRSTKLEDSAMYFCASSVNGGGYGYTFGSGTRLTVV.